One sample yielded the 10 T cell receptor beta chains listed below, sequenced in a study of a mutant IDH1 vaccine in newly diagnosed glioma. The assay was immunoSEQ multiplex PCR, and TCRdb's table has in-frame clones only and misses some. Of around 57,000 clones in the sample, about 91% were seen once. Which antigens these TCRs recognize remains unknown. Time point here: week 11, during vaccination. A single vaccine dose contained 300 ug of mutant IDH1 20-mer peptide, and topical imiquimod was used with it. The specimen was PBMCs, collected from a glioma patient whose treatment included an IDH1 peptide vaccine. Source of these receptors: a man aged 35-49 years with glioma.

J is TRBJ1-4 and V is TRBV5-1; TRBD1 might be the D (6 bases). The CDR3 loop spans 14 amino acids. CDR1 SGHRS and CDR2 YFSETQ come from the germline V gene. V was trimmed by 4 bases and J by 4 bases, leaving 11 bases between them. CDR3 region: CASSLDRSNEKLFF. Written as DNA, the CDR3 is TGCGCCAGCAGCCTTGACAGGAGTAATGAAAAACTGTTTTTT.

This chain uses TRBV11-3 with TRBJ1-3; 8 bases fit TRBD1. With 4 bases clipped from V and 1 base from J, the junction kept 6 bases outside the gene matches. CDR3 size: 16 residues. CDR1 is SGHNT, CDR2 YENEEA, per germline. The CDR3 loop reads CASSSGQGSSGNTIYF. CDR3 coding DNA: TGTGCCAGCAGCTCCGGACAGGGATCATCTGGAAACACCATATATTTT. The full variable domain, rest sourced from reference TRBV11-3 and TRBJ1-3, is EAGVVQSPRYKIIEKKQPVAFWCNPISGHNTLYWYLQNLGQGPELLIRYENEEAVDDSQLPKDRFSAERLKGVDSTLKIQPAELGDSAVYLCASSSGQGSSGNTIYFGEGSWLTVV.

The chain joins TRBV5-6 to TRBJ2-5, with D uncertain. Germline V CDR1 and CDR2: SGHDT, YYEEEE. This CDR3 is built from 15 residues. Trimming pared 0 bases from V and 4 bases from J, leaving 13 bases between. CDR3 DNA: TGTGCCAGCAGCTTGGAGCAGGCCCTTCGAGAGACCCAGTACTTC. Protein: CASSLEQALRETQYF.

The DNA for the CDR3 is TGTGCCAGCAGCCCACTATCTCGTCAGCCCCAGCATTTT. As protein: CASSPLSRQPQHF. V and J are TRBV6-6 and TRBJ1-5; D is unclear. Germline-derived CDR1 and CDR2 are MNHNY and SVGAGI (reference sequence). Trimming removed 6 bases at V and 6 bases at J, with 12 bases between. The CDR3 consists of 13 residues.

CDR3 region: CASTPGGDWGNTIYF. The CDR3 region has the DNA TGCGCCAGCACCCCGGGAGGGGATTGGGGAAACACCATATATTTT. The chain employs TRBV5-1 and TRBJ1-3; a possible D gene is TRBD1 (5 bases). Trimming removed 6 bases at V and 4 bases at J, with 17 bases between. CDR1 and CDR2 from the germline V gene are SGHRS and YFSETQ. This CDR3 contains 15 residues.

This clone was found once. The J gene is TRBJ1-5, the V gene TRBV28; no clear D. The CDR3 sequence is 16 residues long. Trimming left V 5 bases short and J 3 bases short, with 17 bases between. Germline V gives CDR1 MDHEN, CDR2 SYDVKM. CDR3 nucleotide sequence: TGTGCCAGCAGTCCAATGTCAATCTATGCCAATCAGCCCCAGCATTTT. Translated, it gives CASSPMSIYANQPQHF.

In regard to this clone: Other DNA sequences in the same sample also yield this CDR3. CDR3 region: CARSGQGAEAFF. CDR3 DNA sequence: TGTGCCCGCTCCGGACAGGGCGCTGAAGCTTTCTTT. The rearrangement uses TRBV30 and TRBJ1-1; 8 positions agree with TRBD1. The CDR3 spans 12 residues. After removal of 8 bases from V and 6 bases from J, the junction contained 8 bases not matched to a gene. Germline CDR1 GTSNPN, CDR2 SVGIG (reference sequence).

The chain joins TRBV18 to TRBJ1-2; maybe TRBD1 (5 bases). CDR3 length: 15 residues. Germline lookup yields CDR1 KGHSH and CDR2 LQKENI. V was trimmed by 2 bases and J by 0 bases, leaving 10 bases between them. CDR3 bases: TGTGCCAGCTCACCAAGAGGGGTCGCTAACTATGGCTACACCTTC. It is translated as CASSPRGVANYGYTF.

The rearrangement uses TRBV7-9 and TRBJ1-3; D remains unclear. The CDR3 extends over 17 amino acids. CDR1 is SEHNR, CDR2 FQNEAQ, per germline (reference sequence). V was clipped by 3 bases and J by 0 bases, with 15 bases between them. CDR3 amino acids: CASSFGNDPSSGNTIYF. The CDR3 bases are TGTGCCAGCAGCTTTGGGAACGATCCCAGCTCTGGAAACACCATATATTTT.

This sequence joins TRBV28 and TRBJ1-1; 7 bases line up with TRBD1. The CDR3 totals 16 residues. After removal of 4 bases from V and 0 bases from J, the junction contained 8 bases not matched to a gene. Germline V lookup: CDR1 MDHEN, CDR2 SYDVKM. DNA for the CDR3: TGTGCCAGCAGTTCTCCCCCGGGACAGCTGAACACTGAAGCTTTCTTT. This gives the protein CASSSPPGQLNTEAFF.